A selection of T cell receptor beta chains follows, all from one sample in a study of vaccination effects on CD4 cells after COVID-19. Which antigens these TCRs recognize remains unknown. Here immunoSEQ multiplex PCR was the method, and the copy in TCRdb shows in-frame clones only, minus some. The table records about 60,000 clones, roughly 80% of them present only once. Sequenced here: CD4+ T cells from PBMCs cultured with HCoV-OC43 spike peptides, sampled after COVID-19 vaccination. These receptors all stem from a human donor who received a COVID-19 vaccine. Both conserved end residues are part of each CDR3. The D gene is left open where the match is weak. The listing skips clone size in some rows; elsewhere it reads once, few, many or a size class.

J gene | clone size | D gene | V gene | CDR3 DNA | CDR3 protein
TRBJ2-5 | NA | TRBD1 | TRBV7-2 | TGTGCCAGCAGCTTGGGGACAGGGGGCGGCCAAGAGACCCAGTACTTC | CASSLGTGGGQETQYF
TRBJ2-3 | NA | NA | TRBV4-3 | TGCGCCAGCAGCCAAACAGGGATCACAGATACGCAGTATTTT | CASSQTGITDTQYF
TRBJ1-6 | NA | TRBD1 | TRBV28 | TGTGCCAGCAGTTTAAACAGGGGGTCTTCACCCCTCCACTTT | CASSLNRGSSPLHF
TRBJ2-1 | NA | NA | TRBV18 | TGTGCCAGCTCACCAGTCAGGTCCTCCTACAATGAGCAGTTCTTC | CASSPVRSSYNEQFF
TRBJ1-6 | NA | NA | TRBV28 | TGTGCCAGCAGCCCCCGGGGGGGCGGGAATTCACCCCTCCACTTT | CASSPRGGGNSPLHF
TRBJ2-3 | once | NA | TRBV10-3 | TGTGCCATCAGGGACAGCAGTTCTCGCACAGATACGCAGTATTTT | CAIRDSSSRTDTQYF
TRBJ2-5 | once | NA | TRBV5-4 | TGTGCCAGCAGCCGGGACCTACAAGAGACCCAGTACTTC | CASSRDLQETQYF
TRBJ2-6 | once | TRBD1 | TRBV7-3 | TGTGCCAGCAGCTCGCGGGCGAGGACAGGGCCCTCTGGGGCCAACGTCCTGACTTTC | CASSSRARTGPSGANVLTF
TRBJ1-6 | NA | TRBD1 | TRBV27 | TGTGCCAGCAGTTCCCCGGGACAGGGAGGCTCACCCCTCCACTTT | CASSSPGQGGSPLHF
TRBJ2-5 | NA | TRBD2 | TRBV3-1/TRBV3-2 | TGTGCCAGCAGCCAAAGTACGGGGGGAGGTGAGACCCAGTACTTC | CASSQSTGGGETQYF
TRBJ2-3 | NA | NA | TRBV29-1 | TGCAGCGTACCGACAGGTCTCAGCACAGATACGCAGTATTTT | CSVPTGLSTDTQYF
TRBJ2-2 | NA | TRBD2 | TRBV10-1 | TGCGCCAGCAGACCGGGACTAGCGAACACCGGGGAGCTGTTTTTT | CASRPGLANTGELFF
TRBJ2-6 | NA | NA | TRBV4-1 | TGCGCCAGCAGCCAGGGACTTGGAGGTTTTGGGGCCAACGTCCTGACTTTC | CASSQGLGGFGANVLTF
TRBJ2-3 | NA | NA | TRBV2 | TGTGCCAGCATCCAGACGAACCCTAGCACAGATACGCAGTATTTT | CASIQTNPSTDTQYF
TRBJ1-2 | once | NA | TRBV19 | TGTGCCAGTAGTATGGAGGGCCGCGATGAGGGTAGTGGCTACACCTTC | CASSMEGRDEGSGYTF
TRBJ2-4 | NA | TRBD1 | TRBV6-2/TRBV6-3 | TGTGCCAGCAGTCGAAGGACAGGTCGGGACATTCAGTACTTC | CASSRRTGRDIQYF
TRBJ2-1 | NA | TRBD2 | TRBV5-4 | TGTGCCAGCAGCCCCCCAAAGCGGGGGTTCAATGAGCAGTTCTTC | CASSPPKRGFNEQFF
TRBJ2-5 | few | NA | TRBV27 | TGTGCCAGCAGTTTTACGGGCAGGGGCCTTCGGGAGACCCAGTACTTC | CASSFTGRGLRETQYF
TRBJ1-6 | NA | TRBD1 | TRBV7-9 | TGTGCCAGCAGCCCACCGGGACAGGGCGATTCACCCCTCCACTTT | CASSPPGQGDSPLHF
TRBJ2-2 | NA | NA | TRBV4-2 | TGTGCCAGCAGCCAAGGAGGGCAGGGAAGGGGGGAGCTGTTTTTT | CASSQGGQGRGELFF
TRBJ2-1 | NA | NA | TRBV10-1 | TGCGCCAGCAGTGAGCGGTTAAACAATGAGCAGTTCTTC | CASSERLNNEQFF
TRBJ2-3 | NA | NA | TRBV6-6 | TGTGCCAGCACCCATGGAGCGGGTCGACTCACAGATACGCAGTATTTT | CASTHGAGRLTDTQYF
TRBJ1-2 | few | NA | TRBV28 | TGTGCCAGCAGTTCCCGGACCTATGGCTACACCTTC | CASSSRTYGYTF
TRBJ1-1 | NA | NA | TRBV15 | TGTGCCACCCGACCCGAAAACACTGAAGCTTTCTTT | CATRPENTEAFF
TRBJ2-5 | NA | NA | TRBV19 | TGTGCCAGTAGTCGAACCGGGACAACTTATGGGGCCCAGTACTTC | CASSRTGTTYGAQYF
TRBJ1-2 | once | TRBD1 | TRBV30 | TGTGCCTGGAGTGGGGACAGGGGGGGCTATGGCTACACCTTC | CAWSGDRGGYGYTF
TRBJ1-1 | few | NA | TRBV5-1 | TGCGCCAGCAGCTTGGGCAGCCTTCCGGAGGCTTTCTTT | CASSLGSLPEAFF
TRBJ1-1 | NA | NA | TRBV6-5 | TGTGCCAGCAGTCCTAATTTGAACACTGAAGCTTTCTTT | CASSPNLNTEAFF
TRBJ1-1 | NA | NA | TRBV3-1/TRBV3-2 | TGTGCCAGCAGCCAGCCAGGGAGGACTGAAGCTTTCTTT | CASSQPGRTEAFF
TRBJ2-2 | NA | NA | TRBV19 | TGTGCCAGTAGTAACCGACCAAACACCGGGGAGCTGTTTTTT | CASSNRPNTGELFF
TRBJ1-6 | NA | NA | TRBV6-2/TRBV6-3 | TGTGCCAGCAGTTACGGACTATCCTATAATTCACCCCTCCACTTT | CASSYGLSYNSPLHF
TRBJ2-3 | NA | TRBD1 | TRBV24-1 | TGTGCCACCGGAGGGACAGGGAACACAGATACGCAGTATTTT | CATGGTGNTDTQYF
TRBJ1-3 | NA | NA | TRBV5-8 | TGTGCCGGGGCCGTAGGGTCTACATCTGGAAACACCATATATTTT | CAGAVGSTSGNTIYF
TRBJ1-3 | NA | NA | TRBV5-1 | TGCGCCAGCAGATTGCAAAACACCATATATTTT | CASRLQNTIYF